The next 9 T cell receptor beta chains were all read from a single sample in a study of patients and donors after allogeneic stem cell transplantation. Via MiXCR, TCRdb re-called the RT-PCR reads, giving one row per CDR3 protein. The profile shows about 200,000 distinct CDR3 sequences, around 41% of them singletons. The sequencing input was blood, either unsorted or a sorted T cell fraction (not recorded which). The receptor source for this set is a human donor who was either an allogeneic HSCT recipient or a stem cell or donor lymphocyte infusion donor (not recorded which). It is not recorded whose cells these are; they may come from a transplant donor.

The CDR3 DNA reads as TGTGCCAGCAGTCAAGACATCCGTAATGAAAAACTGTTTTTT. Residues: CASSQDIRNEKLFF. The gene calls are TRBV12-3 or TRBV12-4 and TRBJ1-4; D is undetermined. The ends were cut back, 5 bases at V and 4 bases at J, with 11 bases in the middle. This CDR3 region has 14 residues.

This clonotype was found once. The rearrangement joins TRBV6-1 to TRBJ2-1, with D possibly being TRBD1 (5 bases). The CDR3 runs to 16 residues. Trimming pared 7 bases from V and 4 bases from J, leaving 20 bases between. Germline V gives CDR1 MNHNS, CDR2 SASEGT. CDR3: CASTLGASSLYNEQFF. The CDR3 nucleotides are TGTGCCAGCACCTTAGGGGCTTCCTCCCTGTACAATGAGCAGTTCTTC.

The rearrangement joins TRBV7-9 to TRBJ2-1; D is ambiguous. Trimming took off 1 base at V and 0 bases at J, with 1 base between the two ends. Germline lookup yields CDR1 SEHNR and CDR2 FQNEAQ (reference sequence). The CDR3 contains 13 residues. The CDR3 loop is CASSLVSYNEQFF. In DNA form, the CDR3 reads TGTGCCAGCAGCTTAGTCTCCTACAATGAGCAGTTCTTC.

The chain employs TRBV7-2 and TRBJ2-3; possibly TRBD1 for D (6 bases). This CDR3 has 15 residues. Germline V gives CDR1 SGHTA, CDR2 FQGNSA. Trimming removed 3 bases from V and 3 bases from J, with 13 bases in between. The CDR3, as DNA: TGTGCCAGCAGCTTCCAAGTGGGGGCGACAGATACGCAGTATTTT. Translated: CASSFQVGATDTQYF. Supplemented by reference TRBV7-2 and TRBJ2-3, the full variable domain reads GAGVSQSPSNKVTEKGKDVELRCDPISGHTALYWYRQSLGQGLEFLIYFQGNSAPDKSGLPSDRFSAERTGGSVSTLTIQRTQQEDSAVYLCASSFQVGATDTQYFGPGTRLTVL.

The chain has TRBV4-3 and TRBJ2-3; 9 nucleotides line up with TRBD1. CDR1 and CDR2 from the germline V gene are LGHNA and YSLEER. The junction had 12 bases not matched to a gene; V was cut back by 0 bases and J by 8 bases. The CDR3 has 17 amino acids. The chain's CDR3 is CASSQDRSGQGVGTQYF. The CDR3 DNA reads as TGCGCCAGCAGCCAAGATCGTTCGGGACAGGGTGTCGGTACGCAGTATTTT.

The CDR3 loop is CASSEAGGLGIQYF. The CDR3 nucleotides read TGTGCCAGCAGCGAAGCGGGAGGATTGGGCATTCAGTACTTC. This chain uses TRBV9 with TRBJ2-4; 9 bases fit TRBD2. With V trimmed by 3 bases and J by 9 bases, 7 bases remained unmatched. CDR3 length: 14 residues. The V gene's germline CDR1 is SGDLS and CDR2 YYNGEE.

The genes are TRBV29-1 and TRBJ2-5; 8 nucleotides align to TRBD1. Germline V gene lookup returns CDR1 SQVTM and CDR2 ANQGSEA. This CDR3 has 13 residues. The V gene end was trimmed by 3 bases and the J gene end by 4 bases; junction bases not matched to a gene: 4. CDR3 sequence reads: CSVDLDRGETQYF. In nucleotides, the CDR3 is TGCAGCGTTGACCTTGACAGGGGAGAGACCCAGTACTTC.

This clonotype has a single count. The gene calls are TRBV5-1 and TRBJ2-1, with unresolved D. V was cut by 4 bases and J by 5 bases, with 13 bases left in between. The germline V gene has CDR1 SGHRS and CDR2 YFSETQ. The CDR3 is made up of 14 amino acids. CDR3 DNA sequence: TGCGCCAGCAGCCCTCCCAGGACCCACAATGAGCAGTTCTTC. The encoded protein is CASSPPRTHNEQFF.

V usage is TRBV29-1 and J usage is TRBJ1-2; D uncertain. CDR1 SQVTM and CDR2 ANQGSEA come from the germline V gene. V lost 3 bases to trimming and J lost 4 bases, with 6 bases between them. CDR3 size: 11 residues. The CDR3 DNA is TGCAGCGTTGATGGCAGCTATGGCTACACCTTC. Residues: CSVDGSYGYTF.